A single sample gave rise to the 27 T cell receptor beta chains below, sequenced in a study of blood T cell repertoires in COVID-19. Profiled with immunoSEQ multiplex PCR; TCRdb holds only in-frame clones, not every one. The sample carries under 85,000 clones, 65% to 90% recorded once. The sequencing sample was made of peripheral blood. The receptors come from a man aged 30 to 39 with COVID-19, enrolled during active disease.

CDR3 amino acids: CASSLWGESPLHF. The CDR3 nucleotides are TGTGCCAGCAGTCTGTGGGGGGAATCACCCCTCCACTTT. The V and J genes are TRBV6-2 or TRBV6-3 and TRBJ1-6; D perhaps matches TRBD1 (5 bases). CDR1 is MNHEY and CDR2 is SVGEGT in the germline V gene. V was clipped by 5 bases and J by 10 bases, with 12 bases between them. This CDR3 contains 13 residues.

The rearrangement links TRBV19 to TRBJ2-5; possibly TRBD2 for D (6 bases). Germline lookup yields CDR1 LNHDA and CDR2 SQIVND (reference sequence). Between the trimmed V and J ends, which lost 3 bases and 9 bases, there was a span of 8 bases. This CDR3 comprises 11 residues. CDR3 amino acids: CASSMGTSQYF. In nucleotides, the CDR3 is TGTGCCAGTAGTATGGGGACTTCCCAGTACTTC.

The chain recombines TRBV6-2 or TRBV6-3 with TRBJ2-2; possibly TRBD2 for D (6 bases). There are 17 residues in the CDR3. In germline, CDR1 is MNHEY, CDR2 SVGEGT. V was cut by 5 bases and J by 5 bases, with 21 bases left in between. CDR3 loop: CASSKRIGGFGTGELFF. CDR3 bases: TGTGCCAGCAGTAAAAGGATCGGGGGATTTGGGACCGGGGAGCTGTTTTTT.

The chain joins TRBV28 to TRBJ2-7, with D tentatively TRBD1 (6 bases). This CDR3 spans 14 amino acids. CDR1 MDHEN and CDR2 SYDVKM come from the germline V gene. Trimming left V 4 bases short and J 6 bases short, with 16 bases between. This CDR3 reads CASSSLGTWGEQYF. DNA of the CDR3: TGTGCCAGCAGTTCTCTCGGGACATGGGGCGAGCAGTACTTC. Using reference TRBV28 and TRBJ2-7 for the parts outside the CDR3, the full variable domain is DVKVTQSSRYLVKRTGEKVFLECVQDMDHENMFWYRQDPGLGLRLIYFSYDVKMKEKGDIPEGYSVSREKKERFSLILESASTNQTSMYLCASSSLGTWGEQYFGPGTRLTVT.

The chain has TRBV30 and TRBJ1-4; D is uncertain. This CDR3 spans 14 amino acids. The germline V gene has CDR1 GTSNPN and CDR2 SVGIG (reference sequence). Trimming pared 3 bases from V and 0 bases from J, leaving 8 bases between. The CDR3 DNA follows: TGTGCCTGGAGGCGAGGAGCAACTAATGAAAAACTGTTTTTT. This encodes CAWRRGATNEKLFF. Combining the CDR3 with reference TRBV30 and TRBJ1-4 gives the whole variable domain SQTIHQWPATLVQPVGSPLSLECTVEGTSNPNLYWYRQAAGRGLQLLFYSVGIGQISSEVPQNLSASRPQDRQFILSSKKLLLSDSGFYLCAWRRGATNEKLFFGSGTQLSVL.

There are a few counts of this clone. J is TRBJ2-3 and V is TRBV7-9; TRBD2 agrees at 8 bases. This CDR3 is 15 amino acids long. The ends lost 3 bases at V and 3 bases at J; junction bases unmatched: 5. From germline, CDR1 is SEHNR and CDR2 FQNEAQ (reference sequence). CDR3 bases: TGTGCCAGCAGCTTGCCCGGGACTAGAACAGATACGCAGTATTTT. The encoded protein is CASSLPGTRTDTQYF.

The J gene is TRBJ1-4, the V gene TRBV18; weak D call: TRBD1 (6 bases). This CDR3 contains 13 residues. V gave up 6 bases and J gave up 5 bases, with 10 bases separating them. Germline V lookup: CDR1 KGHSH, CDR2 LQKENI. CDR3 in DNA: TGTGCCAGCTCCGGACAGTTAAATGAAAAACTGTTTTTT. Its protein is CASSGQLNEKLFF. Full variable domain (remainder filled in from reference TRBV18 and TRBJ1-4): NAGVMQNPRHLVRRRGQEARLRCSPMKGHSHVYWYRQLPEEGLKFMVYLQKENIIDESGMPKERFSAEFPKEGPSILRIQQVVRGDSAAYFCASSGQLNEKLFFGSGTQLSVL.

V gene TRBV20-1 combines with J gene TRBJ1-5; D unclear. The germline V gene has CDR1 DFQATT and CDR2 SNEGSKA (reference sequence). The CDR3 totals 14 residues. Trimming removed 3 bases at V and 0 bases at J, with 9 bases between. The CDR3 loop reads CSASSGYSNQPQHF. The CDR3 bases are TGCAGTGCTAGTTCCGGGTATAGCAATCAGCCCCAGCATTTT.

V usage is TRBV10-3 and J usage is TRBJ2-7; D may be TRBD1 (6 bases). The germline V gene encodes CDR1 ENHRY and CDR2 SYGVKD. V was clipped by 4 bases and J by 6 bases, with 22 bases between them. The CDR3 totals 16 residues. The CDR3 is CAISVNQGSLGGEQYF. DNA for the CDR3: TGTGCCATCAGTGTCAACCAGGGGTCCCTGGGCGGCGAGCAGTACTTC.

The V gene is TRBV4-3, the J gene TRBJ1-4; TRBD1 aligns across 9 bases. The germline gives CDR1 LGHNA, CDR2 YSLEER. V shed 4 bases and J 7 bases; nucleotides not matched to a gene: 10. CDR3 length equals 16 residues. CDR3 in amino acids: CASSLPAGQGTEKLFF. The CDR3 DNA reads as TGCGCCAGCAGCCTCCCGGCAGGACAGGGGACTGAAAAACTGTTTTTT.

CDR3 coding DNA: TGTGCCAGCAGTTTAAGCACCTTTGCAACTAATGAAAAACTGTTTTTT. As protein: CASSLSTFATNEKLFF. This chain joins TRBV28 and TRBJ1-4; no clear D. V gave up 2 bases and J gave up 0 bases, with 10 bases separating them. The CDR3 is 16 residues long. Per the germline V gene, CDR1 is MDHEN and CDR2 is SYDVKM.

This clone was counted once. The CDR3 nucleotides are TGTGCCAGCAGGGAGACAGAAGTGGGACAGCCCCAGCATTTT. Its protein is CASRETEVGQPQHF. The rearrangement links TRBV2 to TRBJ1-5, with D possibly being TRBD1 (5 bases). CDR1 SNHLY and CDR2 FYNNEI come from the germline V gene. V was pared by 6 bases and J by 7 bases, with 16 bases between. The CDR3 contains 14 residues.

This clone appeared a single time. V usage is TRBV10-3 and J usage is TRBJ2-2; TRBD1 agrees at 9 bases. The CDR3 length is 16 residues. V shed 3 bases, J shed 1 base, and the junction held 3 bases outside the gene matches. Germline CDR1 is ENHRY and CDR2 is SYGVKD. CDR3 DNA sequence: TGTGCCATCAGTGAATCGGGACAGGGGAACACCGGGGAGCTGTTTTTT. This encodes CAISESGQGNTGELFF.

This chain connects TRBV6-5 to TRBJ2-5; D perhaps matches TRBD2 (6 bases). Germline loops: CDR1 MNHEY, CDR2 SVGAGI. V lost 6 bases to trimming and J lost 1 base, with 15 bases between them. The CDR3 consists of 15 residues. The DNA of the CDR3 is TGTGCCAGCAGGGCATACCGGGGACTCCAAGAGACCCAGTACTTC. This sequence encodes CASRAYRGLQETQYF.

The rearrangement joins TRBV28 to TRBJ2-5; TRBD2 matches 9 bases. After removal of 5 bases from V and 5 bases from J, the junction contained 12 bases not matched to a gene. The CDR3 extends over 16 amino acids. In germline, CDR1 is MDHEN, CDR2 SYDVKM. In DNA form, the CDR3 reads TGTGCCAGCAGTCCCGCAAGAGCGGGAGGTGGGGAGACCCAGTACTTC. Protein: CASSPARAGGGETQYF. Supplemented by reference TRBV28 and TRBJ2-5, the full variable domain reads DVKVTQSSRYLVKRTGEKVFLECVQDMDHENMFWYRQDPGLGLRLIYFSYDVKMKEKGDIPEGYSVSREKKERFSLILESASTNQTSMYLCASSPARAGGGETQYFGPGTRLLVL.

The genes are TRBV13 and TRBJ2-5; 8 bases are shared with TRBD2. The germline V gene has CDR1 PRHDT and CDR2 FYEKMQ (reference sequence). There are 16 residues in the CDR3. The junction had 6 bases not matched to a gene; V was cut back by 0 bases and J by 3 bases. CDR3 amino acids: CASSLGPAGAKETQYF. CDR3 coding DNA: TGTGCCAGCAGCTTAGGACCAGCGGGGGCCAAAGAGACCCAGTACTTC.

The sample holds a few counts of this clone. The chain couples TRBV28 to TRBJ1-1; D is ambiguous. The CDR3 length is 14 residues. Trimming cost V 5 bases and J 3 bases, with 13 bases left between them. Germline V gene data show CDR1 as MDHEN and CDR2 as SYDVKM. The CDR3 nucleotides read TGTGCCAGCAGTATTCTGACTGGGTACACTGAAGCTTTCTTT. Translated: CASSILTGYTEAFF.

The genes are TRBV14 and TRBJ2-1, with 10 bases lining up with TRBD2. The germline V gene has CDR1 SGHDN and CDR2 FVKESK. The CDR3 is made up of 16 amino acids. The V gene end was trimmed by 5 bases and the J gene end by 9 bases; junction bases not matched to a gene: 13. The CDR3 is CASSLAGTSAGGEQFF. The CDR3 bases are TGTGCCAGCAGCTTAGCCGGGACTAGCGCGGGGGGTGAGCAGTTCTTC.

This chain uses TRBV9 with TRBJ2-5; D call uncertain. The V gene's germline CDR1 is SGDLS and CDR2 YYNGEE. The CDR3 consists of 13 residues. The germline V and J ends were trimmed by 3 bases and 1 base, with 7 bases remaining between them. The DNA for the CDR3 is TGTGCCAGCAGCGGCCAGATCCAAGAGACCCAGTACTTC. Translated, it gives CASSGQIQETQYF.

The chain has TRBV27 and TRBJ2-3, with 7 bases matching TRBD1. After removal of 0 bases from V and 3 bases from J, the junction contained 9 bases not matched to a gene. Germline V gives CDR1 MNHEY, CDR2 SMNVEV (reference sequence). This CDR3 is 17 amino acids long. Written as DNA, the CDR3 is TGTGCCAGCAGTTTATCCAGGGGGTACGGCGGGACAGATACGCAGTATTTT. Translating gives CASSLSRGYGGTDTQYF.

The V and J genes are TRBV29-1 and TRBJ1-2; no reliable D call. CDR1 SQVTM and CDR2 ANQGSEA come from the germline V gene. Trimming removed 4 bases at V and 6 bases at J, with 9 bases between. The CDR3 extends over 11 amino acids. The CDR3 is CSVVSEDGYTF. DNA for the CDR3: TGCAGCGTTGTTTCTGAGGATGGCTACACCTTC.

The rearrangement links TRBV7-6 to TRBJ2-3; D is possibly TRBD1 (7 bases). The CDR3 consists of 14 residues. V lost 1 base and J lost 7, with 12 bases in between. The germline V gene has CDR1 SGHVS and CDR2 FNYEAQ. For the CDR3, the DNA is TGTGCCAGCAGCTTAGGCGCGGGACAGAATACGCAGTATTTT. Protein: CASSLGAGQNTQYF.

In its sample, this clone was seen a few times. The genes are TRBV2 and TRBJ2-7; TRBD1 agrees at 7 bases. The CDR3 contains 15 residues. Germline lookup yields CDR1 SNHLY and CDR2 FYNNEI. V gave up 5 bases and J gave up 2 bases; unmatched junction bases: 9. DNA of the CDR3: TGTGCCAGCAGTCTAGGGGGCTTGGAGCCCTACGAGCAGTACTTC. Amino acids: CASSLGGLEPYEQYF.

This sequence joins TRBV10-2 and TRBJ2-3, with 11 bases that match TRBD2. Germline lookup yields CDR1 WSHSY and CDR2 SAAADI. This CDR3 contains 13 residues. J gave up 6 bases and V 4 bases, and 0 bases lay outside the gene matches. This chain's CDR3 is CASSASGRDTQYF. CDR3 in DNA: TGCGCCAGCAGTGCTAGCGGGAGGGATACGCAGTATTTT.

Here the CDR3 reads CASSFLTDNEQFF. In DNA form, the CDR3 reads TGTGCCAGCAGCTTTCTAACTGACAATGAGCAGTTCTTC. The chain joins TRBV11-2 to TRBJ2-1; D is ambiguous. V was trimmed by 3 bases and J by 5 bases, leaving 8 bases between them. This CDR3 is 13 amino acids long. Germline values: CDR1 SGHAT, CDR2 FQNNGV.

The V call is TRBV7-9, the J call TRBJ2-1; TRBD1 aligns across 8 bases. V shed 11 bases, J shed 12 bases, and the junction held 12 bases outside the gene matches. CDR1 is SEHNR, CDR2 FQNEAQ, per germline (reference sequence). The CDR3 has 12 amino acids. The CDR3 loop is CAPGGRAGRQFF. CDR3 bases: TGTGCCCCAGGGGGCAGAGCGGGTCGGCAGTTCTTC.

This sequence joins TRBV18 and TRBJ2-7; 8 bases line up with TRBD1. The germline V gene has CDR1 KGHSH and CDR2 LQKENI. Trimming at V came to 6 bases and at J to 2 bases, leaving 6 bases not matched to a gene. The CDR3 spans 14 residues. For the CDR3, the DNA is TGTGCCAGCTCCCCGGACAGGGTGACCTACGAGCAGTACTTC. It yields the protein CASSPDRVTYEQYF.